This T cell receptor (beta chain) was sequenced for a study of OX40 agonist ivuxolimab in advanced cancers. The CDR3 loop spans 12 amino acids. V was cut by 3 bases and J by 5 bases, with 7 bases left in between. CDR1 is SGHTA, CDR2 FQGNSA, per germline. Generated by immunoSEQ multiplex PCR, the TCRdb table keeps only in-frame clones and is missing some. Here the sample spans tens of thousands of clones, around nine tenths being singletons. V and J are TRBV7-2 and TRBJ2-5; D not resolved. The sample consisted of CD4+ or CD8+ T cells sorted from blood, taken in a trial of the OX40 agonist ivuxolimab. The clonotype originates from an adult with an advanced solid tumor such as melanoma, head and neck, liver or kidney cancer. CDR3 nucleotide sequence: TGTGCCAGCAGCTTGGGGTTGGAGACCCAGTACTTC. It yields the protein CASSLGLETQYF.